The source of this T cell receptor beta chain is a study of identical twins (dated by TCRdb to the mid-2010s). Concerning the study at large: To test whether fetal clonotypes persist, the study used deep sequencing on TCR alpha and beta repertoires from monozygotic twins, unrelated adults of various ages, and cord blood. To rule out contamination, replicate twin experiments were performed at different times with different library preparation protocols.

The library was obtained by 5' RACE. Sequencer: Illumina HiSeq 2000. Template switching added a universal primer binding site, and the final cDNA carried a unique molecular identifier that allowed TCR cDNA molecules to be counted accurately. First-strand cDNA for TCR alpha and beta chains was synthesized from specific primers in the conserved constant-segment region. To control for contamination, every cDNA library carried two barcodes: a SMART-Mk sample barcode plus Illumina barcodes. TruSeq adapter sequences and Illumina sample barcodes were added in two successive PCR steps. The Illumina HiSeq platform was used with custom primers to sequence TCR alpha and beta cDNA libraries. The original methods were these. Unique molecular identifiers were extracted from raw reads with MiGEC, and CDR3 positions were determined with MiXCR. Recombination models were inferred per individual with the repgenHMM and IGoR tools using an EM algorithm. Shared clonotypes were analyzed with the tcR package in R, and sharing was normalized by the product of cloneset sizes. To study raw recombination without the effects of thymic and clonal selection, out-of-frame nonproductive sequences were analyzed. TCRdb took the public reads, trimmed them with fastp at Q25, ran MiXCR for clone calling and kept in-frame beta chains. Rows are combined by CDR3 protein, so each entry shows the most common genes and DNA. TCRdb's processing, not the authors' own work, is the source of the V and J calls. The sample records approximately 240,000 distinct CDR3 sequences, around 15% of which are singletons. 8.8% of the sample is in the top ten clones.

There are 16 amino acids in the CDR3, from cysteine to phenylalanine inclusive. Of the read, only the CDR3 DNA is kept; its 48 bases are in frame from base 1. CDR1 and CDR2, looked up from the germline V gene (reference sequence), are DFQATT and SNEGSKA. V trim: 5 bases; J trim: 3 bases; unmatched bases: 12. Overall study results and their limits: Compared with coincidental sharing between unrelated individuals, out-of-frame TCR alpha sequences shared between twins showed an excess of sequences with low generation probability. In beta out-of-frame sequences, excess twin sharing was weaker, because having fewer shared sequences lowered the signal-to-noise ratio. Abundant cord blood beta clonotypes carried fewer insertions; young adult naive repertoires showed a weaker similar trend, while memory repertoires showed none. In monozygotic twins, out-of-frame TCR alpha sharing was systematically underestimated by recombination models, although the models agreed with sharing between unrelated individuals. Because the same donors could not be followed over many years, the conclusions relied on cross-sectional statistical analysis. Zero-insertion analyses could be partly confounded by invariant T cells such as MAIT and iNKT, although diverse VJ usage argued against such confounding for most clonotypes.

A remark on this clonotype: Its antigen remains unidentified. The sample holds no much larger clone one base away, and base qualities are not on file.

Every donor was a healthy Caucasian. Using Miltenyi CD45RO+ enrichment and human naive T-cell isolation kits, memory (CD45RO+) and naive T cells were isolated from PBMC. What was sequenced was memory (CD45RO+) T cells sorted from blood. Sample cell subset or site, as interpreted from the label and publication: CD45RO+ enriched T cells. This clonotype was sampled from a woman between 18 and 29 years old in good health. The sequence joins TRBV20-1 to TRBJ2-1, and TRBD2 aligns with 8 junction nucleotides. The CDR3: CSALRLAGNRYNEQFF. The nucleotide sequence is TGCAGTGCTCTGCGATTAGCGGGAAATCGCTACAATGAGCAGTTCTTC.